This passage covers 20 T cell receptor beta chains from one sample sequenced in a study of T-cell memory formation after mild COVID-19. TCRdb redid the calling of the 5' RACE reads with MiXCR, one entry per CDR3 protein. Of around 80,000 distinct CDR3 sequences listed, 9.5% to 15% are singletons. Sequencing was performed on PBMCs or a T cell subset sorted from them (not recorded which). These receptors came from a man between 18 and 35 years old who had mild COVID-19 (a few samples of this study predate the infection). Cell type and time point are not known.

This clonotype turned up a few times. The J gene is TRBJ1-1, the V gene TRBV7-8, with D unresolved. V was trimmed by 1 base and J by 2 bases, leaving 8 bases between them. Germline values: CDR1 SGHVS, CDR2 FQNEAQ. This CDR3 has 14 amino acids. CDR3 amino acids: CASSLGRGNTEAFF. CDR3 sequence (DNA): TGTGCCAGCAGCTTAGGTCGGGGAAACACTGAAGCTTTCTTT.

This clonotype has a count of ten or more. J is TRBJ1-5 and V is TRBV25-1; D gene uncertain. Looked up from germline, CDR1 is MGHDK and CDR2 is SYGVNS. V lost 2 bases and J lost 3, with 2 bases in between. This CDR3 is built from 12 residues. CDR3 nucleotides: TGTGCCAGCAGTGAAGCCAATCAGCCCCAGCATTTT. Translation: CASSEANQPQHF.

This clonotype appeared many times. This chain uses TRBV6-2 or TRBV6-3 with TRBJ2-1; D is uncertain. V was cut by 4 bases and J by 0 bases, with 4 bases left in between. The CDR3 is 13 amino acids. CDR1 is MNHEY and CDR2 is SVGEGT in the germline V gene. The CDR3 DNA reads TGTGCCAGCAGTTCTAGCTCCTACAATGAGCAGTTCTTC. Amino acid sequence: CASSSSSYNEQFF.

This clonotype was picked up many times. CDR3 DNA sequence: TGCGCCAGCAGCCAAGATGGAGTGATGACAGATACGCAGTATTTT. It codes for CASSQDGVMTDTQYF. The chain combines TRBV4-3 with TRBJ2-3, with D uncertain. Germline CDR1 reads LGHNA; CDR2 reads YSLEER. The CDR3 extends over 15 amino acids. Trimming took off 0 bases at V and 3 bases at J, with 10 bases between the two ends.

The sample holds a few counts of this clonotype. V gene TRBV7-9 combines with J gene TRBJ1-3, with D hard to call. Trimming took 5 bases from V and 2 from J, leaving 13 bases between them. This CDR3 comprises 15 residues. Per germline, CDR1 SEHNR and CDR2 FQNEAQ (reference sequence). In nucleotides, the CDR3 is TGTGCCAGCAGCCGGAGGGATTCTACTGGAAACACCATATATTTT. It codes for CASSRRDSTGNTIYF.

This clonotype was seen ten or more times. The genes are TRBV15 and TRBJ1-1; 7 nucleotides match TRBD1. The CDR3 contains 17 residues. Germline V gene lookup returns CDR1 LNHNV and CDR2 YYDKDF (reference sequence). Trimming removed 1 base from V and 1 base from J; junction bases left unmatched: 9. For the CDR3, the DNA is TGTGCCACCAGCAGAGGTCCAGGGGACAGAGGGAACACTGAAGCTTTCTTT. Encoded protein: CATSRGPGDRGNTEAFF.

As DNA, the CDR3 is TGTGCCAGCAGTCGGGACAGGGAGGATCAGCCCCAGCATTTT. Amino acids: CASSRDREDQPQHF. V and J are TRBV6-5 and TRBJ1-5; TRBD1 matches at 9 bases. The germline V gene encodes CDR1 MNHEY and CDR2 SVGAGI. The ends lost 5 bases at V and 5 bases at J; junction bases unmatched: 4. The CDR3 consists of 14 residues.

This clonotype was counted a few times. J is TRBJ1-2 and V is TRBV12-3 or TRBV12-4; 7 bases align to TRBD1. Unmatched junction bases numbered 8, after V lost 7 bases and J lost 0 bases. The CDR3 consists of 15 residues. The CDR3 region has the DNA TGTGCCAGCACCCCTCCGGGGACAGCTAACTATGGCTACACCTTC. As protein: CASTPPGTANYGYTF.

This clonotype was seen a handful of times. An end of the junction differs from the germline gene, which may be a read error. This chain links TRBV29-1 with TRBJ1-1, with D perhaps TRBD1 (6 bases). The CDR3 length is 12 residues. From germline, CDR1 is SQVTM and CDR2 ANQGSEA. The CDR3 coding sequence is TGCAGCGTTGGACAGGAGAACGCTGAAGCTTTCTTT. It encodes CSVGQENAEAFF.

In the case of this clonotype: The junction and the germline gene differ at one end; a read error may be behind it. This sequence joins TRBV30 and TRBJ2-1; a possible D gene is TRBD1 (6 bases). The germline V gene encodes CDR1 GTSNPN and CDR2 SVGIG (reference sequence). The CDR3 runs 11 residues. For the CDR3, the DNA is TGTGCCTGGCTGCCAGGGGAAGGTAGGGTCTTC. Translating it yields CAWLPGEGRVF.

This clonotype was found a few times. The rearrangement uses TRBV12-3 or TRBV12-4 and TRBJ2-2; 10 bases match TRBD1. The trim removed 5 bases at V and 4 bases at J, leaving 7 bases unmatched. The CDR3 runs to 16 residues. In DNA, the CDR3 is TGTGCCAGCAGTCCGAGACAGGGGGCCGGCACCGGGGAGCTGTTTTTT. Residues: CASSPRQGAGTGELFF.

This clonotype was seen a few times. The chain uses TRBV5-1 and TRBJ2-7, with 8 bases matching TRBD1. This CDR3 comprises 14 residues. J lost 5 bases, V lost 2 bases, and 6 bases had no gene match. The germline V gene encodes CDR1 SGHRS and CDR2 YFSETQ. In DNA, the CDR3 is TGCGCCAGCAGCTTAGGACAGGGTATCCACGAGCAGTACTTC. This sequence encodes CASSLGQGIHEQYF.

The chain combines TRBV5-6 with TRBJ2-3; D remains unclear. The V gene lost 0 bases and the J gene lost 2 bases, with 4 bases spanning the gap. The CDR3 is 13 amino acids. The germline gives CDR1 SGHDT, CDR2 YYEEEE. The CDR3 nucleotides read TGTGCCAGCAGCTTGGAGTTCACAGATACGCAGTATTTT. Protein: CASSLEFTDTQYF.

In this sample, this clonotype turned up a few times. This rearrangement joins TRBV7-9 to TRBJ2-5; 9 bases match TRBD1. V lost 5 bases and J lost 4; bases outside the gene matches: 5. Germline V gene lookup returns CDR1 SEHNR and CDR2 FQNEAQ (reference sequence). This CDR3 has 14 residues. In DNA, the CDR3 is TGTGCCAGCAGCGGACAGGGGTTCCGAGAGACCCAGTACTTC. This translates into CASSGQGFRETQYF.

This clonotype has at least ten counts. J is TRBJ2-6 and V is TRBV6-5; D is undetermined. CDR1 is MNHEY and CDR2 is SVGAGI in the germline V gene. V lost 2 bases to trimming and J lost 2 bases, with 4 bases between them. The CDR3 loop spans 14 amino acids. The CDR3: CASSYNPGANVLTF. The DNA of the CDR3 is TGTGCCAGCAGTTACAACCCTGGGGCCAACGTCCTGACTTTC.

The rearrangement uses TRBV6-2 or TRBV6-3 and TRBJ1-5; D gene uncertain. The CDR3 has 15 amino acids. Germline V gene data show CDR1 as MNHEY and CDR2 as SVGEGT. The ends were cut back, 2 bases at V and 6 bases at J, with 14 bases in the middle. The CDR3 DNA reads TGTGCCAGCAGTTACGGAGGCAGTCGGGGTCAGCCCCAGCATTTT. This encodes CASSYGGSRGQPQHF.

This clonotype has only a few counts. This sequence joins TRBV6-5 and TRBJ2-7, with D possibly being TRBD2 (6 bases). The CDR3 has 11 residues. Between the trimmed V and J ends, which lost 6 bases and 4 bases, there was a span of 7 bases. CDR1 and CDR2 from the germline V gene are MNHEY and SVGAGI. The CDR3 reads CASRGLYEQYF. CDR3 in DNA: TGTGCCAGCAGGGGACTTTACGAGCAGTACTTC.

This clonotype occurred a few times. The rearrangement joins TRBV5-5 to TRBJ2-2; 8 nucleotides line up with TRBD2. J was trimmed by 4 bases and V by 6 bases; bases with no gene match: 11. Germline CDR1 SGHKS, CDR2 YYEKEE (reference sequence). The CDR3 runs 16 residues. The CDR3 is CASIVGSRGGTGELFF. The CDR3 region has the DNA TGTGCCAGCATCGTTGGATCCCGGGGGGGCACCGGGGAGCTGTTTTTT.

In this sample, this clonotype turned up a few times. This CDR3 reads CASSSREVFRQYV. The CDR3 DNA reads TGTGCCAGCAGCTCGAGGGAAGTCTTTAGGCAGTACGTC. The chain links TRBV7-9 to TRBJ2-7, with a tentative D call TRBD2 (5 bases). V was pared by 4 bases and J by 9 bases, with 16 bases between. The length of the CDR3 is 13 residues. From germline, CDR1 is SEHNR and CDR2 FQNEAQ (reference sequence).

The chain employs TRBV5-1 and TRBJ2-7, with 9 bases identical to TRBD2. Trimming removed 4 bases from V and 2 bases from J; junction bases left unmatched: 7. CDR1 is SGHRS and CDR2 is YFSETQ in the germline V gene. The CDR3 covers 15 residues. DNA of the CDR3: TGCGCCAGCAGCCCACGGTTAGCGGGGGCCTACGAGCAGTACTTC. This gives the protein CASSPRLAGAYEQYF.